One T cell receptor (beta chain) is described in this entry. This clone's antigen is unknown. Within one base of it there is no much larger clone, and no base qualities were kept. The sample originates from a study of shared clonotypes between healthy human individuals (dated by TCRdb to the early 2020s). Study-wide context: The cohort included a few men and a couple of women between 18 and 49 years of age. For each donor, CD4 naive and CD4 memory were each run on three plates, CD8 naive on two plates, and CD8 memory on one plate. Different laboratories and diverse techniques were used to prepare libraries and sequence TCR repertoires, to increase sequencing depth and limit assay-specific biases. To estimate repertoire size and how much clonotype sharing occurs between individuals, the study deeply sequenced the blood TCR repertoires of 4 to 6 healthy adults. Each donor's leukapheresis produced roughly between about 0.9 and 9.5 billion PBMCs. Broader findings and caveats from the paper: Higher generation probabilities were observed for clonotypes shared by all four sorted-subset donors than for non-shared clonotypes. Naive subsets generally had larger estimated clonotype richness than memory subsets did. The genetic and exposure-history diversity represented was limited by the small number of donors. Sharing across several donors was observed for about 5% of naive CD4, under 4% of naive CD8, over 2% of memory CD4, and around 0.42% of memory CD8 clonotypes. Rarefaction of sorted-subset datasets indicated incomplete sequencing despite the large sequencing depth. Pairwise subsampling led to the expectation that sequencing depth would affect the degree of clonotype sharing among donors. Sampling was limited to blood, and TCR repertoires in tissue likely differ from TCR repertoires in blood.

The CDR3 spans 14 residues, from the cysteine through the phenylalanine. The DNA shown is the 42-base CDR3, in frame from base 1. Relative to germline, V is 5 bases shorter and J is 5 bases shorter, with 16 bases between their ends. CDR1 and CDR2 (SGHTA, FQGNSA) derive from the germline V gene. CD8 naive samples consisted of CD45RO-negative cells that were positively selected for CCR7, yielding a CD45RA+CCR7+ population without TemRA cells. Healthy HIV-negative adults with no recently reported acute infections or vaccinations were included as donors. Every donor was a Caucasian adult residing in Nashville, Tennessee, USA. After blood collection by leukapheresis, PBMCs were isolated using Ficoll-Histopaque density gradient centrifugation and then cryopreserved in the vapor phase of liquid nitrogen. Analytical flow cytometry was used to check the purity and quantity of each magnetically sorted T cell population. Each sorted fraction had its genomic DNA isolated and then quantified by UV absorbance on a Nanodrop 2000c.

Using the deep immunoSEQ assay, TCR CDR3 regions were amplified from genomic DNA by multiplex PCR. Genomic DNA extracted from each cell subset was distributed evenly over all wells of several immunoSEQ 96-well plates, and each plate served as one replicate. For sorted subsets, roughly 200 ng of genomic DNA, equivalent to some 33,000 T cell genomes, went into each replicate PCR. Purified libraries were quantified with a Qubit 3.0 fluorometer, sized on a Bioanalyzer 2100, and re-quantified with the KAPA Library Quantification kit. A separate single-read 150-cycle Illumina NextSeq 550 flow cell was used to sequence each immunoSEQ 96-well plate. The paper's processing steps were these. The immunoSEQ output contained only junctional sequences without quality scores, so filtering could not match that applied to full-length reads. To assign V/J genes and CDR3, sequences were annotated against IMGT germline references using PyIR, a Python wrapper for IgBLAST v1.9. Reads with weak V/J assignments (E-value above 1e-6), missing CDR3, stop codons, out-of-frame junctions, or ambiguous translated residues were removed. V3J clonotypes were defined as sequences sharing the same inferred V gene, J gene, and CDR3 amino acid sequence. The percentage overlap between two repertoires was calculated by dividing the number of shared unique clonotypes by the size of the smaller repertoire. RTK rarefaction, the Chao1 estimator, and Recon v2.1 estimates of unobserved clonotypes were used to assess repertoire richness. Generation probabilities were computed with OLGA for all TCRbeta clonotypes obtained by the gDNA method from several donors. Sourced from immuneACCESS, this table was stored by TCRdb with only in-frame sequences that have V and J called. A share of the clones is absent; for the studies checked, an unresolved V gene accounts for under half, and the remainder has no known explanation. The V and J calls and clone size come from that table; D and trimming were worked out from the DNA. This sample is represented by more than 2 million clones; approximately 92% of them were singletons. The leading ten clones occupy roughly 1.7% of the sample.

Input material: naive CD8+ T cells from PBMCs. Sample cell subset or site, as interpreted from the label and publication: CD45RA+CCR7+. This sequence was found in a man aged 18-30 years in good health. Some clones in this sample may be carry-over from other donors' samples. The chain uses TRBV7-2 and TRBJ2-7, with the D gene call left open. Here is the DNA: TGTGCCAGCAGCGGAGCCGTAACGGGCAACGAGCAGTACTTC. The translation is CASSGAVTGNEQYF.